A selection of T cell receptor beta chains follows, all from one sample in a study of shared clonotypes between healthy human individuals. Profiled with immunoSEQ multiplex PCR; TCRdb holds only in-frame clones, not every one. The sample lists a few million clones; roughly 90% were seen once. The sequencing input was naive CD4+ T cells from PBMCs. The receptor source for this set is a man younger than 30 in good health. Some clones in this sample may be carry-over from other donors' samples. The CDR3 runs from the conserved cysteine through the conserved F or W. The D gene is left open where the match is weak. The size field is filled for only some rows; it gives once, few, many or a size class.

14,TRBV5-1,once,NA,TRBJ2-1,CASSEGGLNNEQFF,TGCGCCAGCAGCGAGGGGGGACTCAACAATGAGCAGTTCTTC
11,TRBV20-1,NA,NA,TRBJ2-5,CSASRTETQYF,TGCAGTGCTAGTCGAACAGAGACCCAGTACTTC
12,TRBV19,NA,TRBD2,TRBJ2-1,CASSPSGDEQFF,TGTGCCAGTAGTCCTAGCGGGGATGAGCAGTTCTTC
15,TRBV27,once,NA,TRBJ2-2,CASSQRSANTGELFF,TGTGCCAGCAGCCAGAGATCAGCGAACACCGGGGAGCTGTTTTTT
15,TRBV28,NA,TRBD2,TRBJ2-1,CASSGGLGSYNEQFF,TGTGCCAGCAGTGGGGGACTAGGATCCTACAATGAGCAGTTCTTC
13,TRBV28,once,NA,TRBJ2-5,CASTAVGQETQYF,TGTGCCAGCACGGCGGTAGGACAAGAGACCCAGTACTTC
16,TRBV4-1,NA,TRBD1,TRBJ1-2,CASSQPVQGARYGYTF,TGCGCCAGCAGCCAACCGGTCCAGGGGGCTCGGTATGGCTACACCTTC
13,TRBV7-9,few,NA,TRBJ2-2,CASSPLSAGELFF,TGTGCCAGCAGCCCCTTGTCTGCCGGGGAGCTGTTTTTT
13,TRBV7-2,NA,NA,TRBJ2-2,CASSLQQGGELFF,TGTGCCAGCAGCTTACAGCAAGGCGGGGAGCTGTTTTTT
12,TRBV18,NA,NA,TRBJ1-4,CASSRGNEKLFF,TGTGCCAGCTCACGGGGAAATGAAAAACTGTTTTTT
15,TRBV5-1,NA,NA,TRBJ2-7,CASSLARVSSYEQYF,TGCGCCAGCAGCTTGGCCAGGGTGAGCTCCTACGAGCAGTACTTC
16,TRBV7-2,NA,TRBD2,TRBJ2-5,CASSPSLAGAGETQYF,TGTGCCAGCAGCCCATCCCTAGCGGGAGCTGGCGAGACCCAGTACTTC
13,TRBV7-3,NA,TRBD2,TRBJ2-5,CASSSNSGETQYF,TGTGCCAGCAGCTCGAATAGCGGGGAGACCCAGTACTTC
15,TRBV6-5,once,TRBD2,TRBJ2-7,CASSYSVAGNYEQYF,TGTGCCAGCAGTTACTCGGTAGCGGGGAACTACGAGCAGTACTTC
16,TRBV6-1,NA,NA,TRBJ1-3,CASSEASKSSGNTIYF,TGTGCCAGCAGTGAAGCCAGTAAAAGCTCTGGAAACACCATATATTTT
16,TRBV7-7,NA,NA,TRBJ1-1,CASSPTRGAPVTEAFF,TGTGCCAGCAGCCCCACTCGGGGGGCTCCGGTCACTGAAGCTTTCTTT
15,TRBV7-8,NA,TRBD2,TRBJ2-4,CASSLSYGGGNIQYF,TGTGCCAGCAGCCTTAGCTACGGGGGAGGGAACATTCAGTACTTC
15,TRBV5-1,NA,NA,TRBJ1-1,CASSFGVGGNTEAFF,TGCGCCAGCAGCTTCGGGGTCGGGGGGAACACTGAAGCTTTCTTT
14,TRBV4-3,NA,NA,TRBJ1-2,CASSHSRGTYGYTF,TGCGCCAGCAGCCACTCCAGGGGAACCTATGGCTACACCTTC
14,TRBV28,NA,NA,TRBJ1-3,CASSRPGIGNTIYF,TGTGCCAGCAGCCGACCAGGGATCGGAAACACCATATATTTT
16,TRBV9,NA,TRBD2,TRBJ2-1,CASSYRLAGGYNEQFF,TGTGCCAGCAGCTATAGACTAGCGGGAGGTTACAATGAGCAGTTCTTC
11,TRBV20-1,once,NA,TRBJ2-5,CSGFMGGTQYF,TGCAGTGGATTTATGGGGGGGACCCAGTACTTC
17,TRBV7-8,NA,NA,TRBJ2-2,CASSLGVGDSTTGELFF,TGTGCCAGCAGCTTGGGGGTGGGTGATTCAACAACCGGGGAGCTGTTTTTT
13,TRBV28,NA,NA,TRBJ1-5,CRTGGAGDQPQHF,TGTCGAACGGGGGGCGCAGGTGATCAGCCCCAGCATTTT
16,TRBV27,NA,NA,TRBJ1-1,CASSLLGSGMNTEAFF,TGTGCCAGCAGTTTACTAGGGTCAGGAATGAACACTGAAGCTTTCTTT
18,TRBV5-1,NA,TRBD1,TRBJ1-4,CASSLSKPRQGANEKLFF,TGCGCCAGCAGCCTATCGAAGCCAAGACAGGGTGCGAATGAAAAACTGTTTTTT
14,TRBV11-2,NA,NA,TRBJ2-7,CASSLAPTSGEQYF,TGTGCCAGCAGCTTAGCTCCGACTAGTGGGGAGCAGTACTTC
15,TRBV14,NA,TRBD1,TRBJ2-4,CASSQGTGGWNIQYF,TGTGCCAGCAGCCAAGGGACAGGGGGGTGGAACATTCAGTACTTC
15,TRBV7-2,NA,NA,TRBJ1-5,CASSPHPHGYQPQHF,TGTGCCAGCAGCCCTCATCCACATGGTTATCAGCCCCAGCATTTT